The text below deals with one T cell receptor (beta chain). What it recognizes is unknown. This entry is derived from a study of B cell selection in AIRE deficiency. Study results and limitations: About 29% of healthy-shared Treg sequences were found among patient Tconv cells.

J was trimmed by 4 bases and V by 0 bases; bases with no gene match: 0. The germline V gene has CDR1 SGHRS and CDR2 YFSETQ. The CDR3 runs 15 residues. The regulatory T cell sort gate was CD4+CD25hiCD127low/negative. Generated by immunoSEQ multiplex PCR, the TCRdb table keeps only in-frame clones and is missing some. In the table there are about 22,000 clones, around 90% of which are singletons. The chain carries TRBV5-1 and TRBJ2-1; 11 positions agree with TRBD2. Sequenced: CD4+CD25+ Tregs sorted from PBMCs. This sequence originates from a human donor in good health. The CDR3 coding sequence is TGCGCCAGCAGCTTGGGACTAGCGGGATACAATGAGCAGTTCTTC. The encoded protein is CASSLGLAGYNEQFF.